The entry that follows covers one T cell receptor beta chain sequence. CDR3 length: 14 amino acids. V lost 2 bases, J lost 4 bases, and 11 bases lay in between. Looked up from germline, CDR1 is MDHEN and CDR2 is SYDVKM. The data belong to a study of blood T cells in healthy people across ages. For the second PCR, which ran for roughly 6 to 12 cycles, a sample-barcoded 5' primer and a J-beta primer mix were used. Each cDNA molecule received a tag from a template-switch adaptor that had 12 random nucleotides. TCRdb independently ran MiXCR on the 5' RACE reads; one entry per CDR3 protein. The sample lists 650,000 to 800,000 distinct CDR3 sequences; roughly half were seen once.

The clonotype originates from a woman of 80 years or more in good health. The chain has TRBV28 and TRBJ1-2, with TRBD1 as a possible D gene (6 bases). Sequenced input: blood. CDR3 in DNA: TGTGCCAGCAGTTTACGACAGGTTACCTATGGCTACACCTTC. This encodes CASSLRQVTYGYTF.